These 32 T cell receptor beta chains were all obtained from the same sample, sequenced in a study of T cell repertoires in cytomegalovirus infection. TCRdb re-analysed the reads in MiXCR, keeping a single row per CDR3 protein. Altogether over 150,000 distinct CDR3 sequences are present, 15% to 20% being singletons, with the ten largest covering 25%. The sample consisted of CD8+ T cells from PBMCs. These TCRs come from a human donor in good health (CMV status not recorded). Some clones in this sample may be carry-over from other donors' samples.

Regarding this clonotype: A read error may produce the germline difference seen at one junction end. The V gene is TRBV27, the J gene TRBJ2-7; D remains ambiguous. CDR3 length: 12 amino acids. Looked up from germline, CDR1 is MNHEY and CDR2 is SMNVEV (reference sequence). Here the CDR3 DNA reads TGTGTCAGCAGTAAGGGAACGAACGAGCAGTACTTC. Translating it yields CVSSKGTNEQYF.

In this sample, this clonotype turned up a few times. This chain links TRBV29-1 with TRBJ2-7, with D tentatively TRBD2 (7 bases). This CDR3 is built from 15 residues. V was clipped by 2 bases and J by 2 bases, with 16 bases between them. CDR1 and CDR2 from the germline V gene are SQVTM and ANQGSEA. The CDR3, as DNA: TGCAGCGTTGAAAGGGGGGGCCCGCTAACCTACGAGCAGTACTTC. This codes for CSVERGGPLTYEQYF.

The chain has TRBV28 and TRBJ1-5; 8 positions match TRBD1. CDR1 is MDHEN, CDR2 SYDVKM, per germline. The V segment lost 3 bases and the J segment 1 base; nucleotides outside the gene matches: 8. There are 17 residues in the CDR3. The CDR3 region has the DNA TGTGCCAGCAGTTTTTCCCCCACAGGGGGAAGCAATCAGCCCCAGCATTTT. It is translated as CASSFSPTGGSNQPQHF.

V gene TRBV28 combines with J gene TRBJ2-1; D possibly corresponds to TRBD1 (5 bases). The CDR3 runs 15 residues. Looked up from germline, CDR1 is MDHEN and CDR2 is SYDVKM. Trimming cost V 7 bases and J 2 bases, with 15 bases left between them. In DNA form, the CDR3 reads TGTGCCAGCACCACGACAGCCGTTACCTACAATGAGCAGTTCTTC. The encoded protein is CASTTTAVTYNEQFF.

This chain's CDR3 is CASSPGPFGDQPQHF. CDR3 bases: TGTGCCAGCAGCCCGGGACCCTTTGGAGATCAGCCCCAGCATTTT. The rearrangement links TRBV7-9 to TRBJ1-5; TRBD1 might be the D (5 bases). The CDR3 loop spans 15 amino acids. Trimming pared 5 bases from V and 5 bases from J, leaving 16 bases between. Germline CDR1 SEHNR, CDR2 FQNEAQ (reference sequence). Drawing the rest from reference TRBV7-9 and TRBJ1-5, the complete variable domain is DTGVSQNPRHKITKRGQNVTFRCDPISEHNRLYWYRQTLGQGPEFLTYFQNEAQLEKSRLLSDRFSAERPKGSFSTLEIQRTEQGDSAMYLCASSPGPFGDQPQHFGDGTRLSIL.

This clonotype has only a few counts. This rearrangement joins TRBV28 to TRBJ1-2; 11 nucleotides agree with TRBD1. CDR3 length: 18 amino acids. CDR1 MDHEN and CDR2 SYDVKM come from the germline V gene. The trim removed 4 bases at V and 7 bases at J, leaving 17 bases unmatched. The CDR3 region has the DNA TGTGCCAGCAGTTGGACAGGGGGCGAGGGAAGAGGCCCCTCTGGCTACACCTTC. As protein: CASSWTGGEGRGPSGYTF.

This clonotype was recorded once. This chain joins TRBV9 and TRBJ1-2; D unresolved. Trimming stripped 4 bases from V and 7 bases from J, with 17 bases between. The CDR3 sequence is 14 residues long. CDR1 and CDR2 from the germline V gene are SGDLS and YYNGEE. The chain's CDR3 is CASSPNGWAGGYTF. The CDR3 bases are TGTGCCAGCAGCCCCAACGGGTGGGCCGGTGGCTACACCTTC. Supplemented by reference TRBV9 and TRBJ1-2, the full variable domain reads DSGVTQTPKHLITATGQRVTLRCSPRSGDLSVYWYQQSLDQGLQFLIQYYNGEERAKGNILERFSAQQFPDLHSELNLSSLELGDSALYFCASSPNGWAGGYTFGSGTRLTVV.

This clonotype was seen more than once but under ten times. This chain links TRBV28 with TRBJ2-3; 8 bases agree with TRBD2. Germline values: CDR1 MDHEN, CDR2 SYDVKM. This CDR3 has 17 amino acids. J gave up 2 bases and V 7 bases, and 14 bases lay outside the gene matches. The CDR3 protein is CASIMAGGSLDTDTQYF. The DNA for the CDR3 is TGTGCCAGCATAATGGCGGGGGGCTCACTCGACACAGATACGCAGTATTTT.

In this sample, this clonotype turned up a few times. The genes are TRBV7-9 and TRBJ1-3; no definite D call. Looked up from germline, CDR1 is SEHNR and CDR2 is FQNEAQ (reference sequence). CDR3 length: 16 amino acids. V lost 7 bases, J lost 4 bases, and 20 bases lay in between. CDR3 nucleotides: TGTGCCAGCATCTGGGGTAGCCCGCACTCCGGAAACACCATATATTTT. It specifies CASIWGSPHSGNTIYF.

The rearrangement joins TRBV29-1 to TRBJ2-7; no clear D gene. The V and J ends lost 2 bases and 1 base respectively, with 9 bases between them. Germline CDR1 and CDR2: SQVTM and ANQGSEA. This CDR3 has 13 residues. The CDR3 loop is CSVETTASYEQYF. CDR3 sequence (DNA): TGCAGCGTTGAAACGACGGCTTCCTACGAGCAGTACTTC.

This clonotype was found a few times. DNA for the CDR3: TGTGCCAGCAGCCCGGACAGGGCGGGACAGCCCCAGCATTTT. Protein: CASSPDRAGQPQHF. The chain links TRBV7-8 to TRBJ1-5, with 8 bases aligning to TRBD1. V was clipped by 5 bases and J by 7 bases; unmatched bases: 7. Germline CDR1 reads SGHVS; CDR2 reads FQNEAQ. This CDR3 contains 14 residues.

This clonotype has only a few counts. The chain recombines TRBV11-3 with TRBJ1-2; the match to TRBD1 covers 7 bases. The trim removed 5 bases at V and 6 bases at J, leaving 9 bases unmatched. From germline, CDR1 is SGHNT and CDR2 YENEEA. The CDR3 has 14 residues. DNA for the CDR3: TGTGCCAGCAGCCGCGGGACAGCGGCTGATGGCTACACCTTC. Its translation: CASSRGTAADGYTF.

This clonotype occurred a few times. The rearrangement uses TRBV4-1 and TRBJ2-1; TRBD2 matches 10 bases. The CDR3 runs to 16 residues. Trimming at V came to 0 bases and at J to 9 bases, leaving 8 bases not matched to a gene. CDR1 and CDR2 from the germline V gene are MGHRA and YSYEKL. The CDR3 protein is CASSQDTSGGAVEQFF. As DNA, the CDR3 is TGCGCCAGCAGCCAAGATACCAGCGGGGGGGCCGTTGAGCAGTTCTTC.

For this clonotype: At one end the junction does not follow the germline gene, possibly because of a read error. The V and J genes are TRBV7-8 and TRBJ1-1; 9 bases match TRBD1. The CDR3 loop spans 15 amino acids. In germline, CDR1 is SGHVS, CDR2 FQNEAQ. CDR3 loop: CVSSLGTGTLGKAFF. CDR3 sequence (DNA): TGTGTCAGCAGCCTCGGGACAGGGACTTTGGGTAAAGCTTTCTTT.

The J gene is TRBJ2-1, the V gene TRBV7-2; 9 bases agree with TRBD2. This CDR3 has 20 amino acids. Germline CDR1 is SGHTA and CDR2 is FQGNSA. Trimming cost V 5 bases and J 3 bases; bases outside gene matches: 20. Here the CDR3 reads CASSPSRTSARRGFYNEQFF. The CDR3 region has the DNA TGTGCCAGCAGCCCCTCTCGGACTAGCGCACGACGCGGGTTCTACAATGAGCAGTTCTTC.

The chain couples TRBV6-5 to TRBJ1-5, with 7 positions matching TRBD1. CDR1 and CDR2 from the germline V gene are MNHEY and SVGAGI. CDR3 length: 15 residues. With V trimmed by 6 bases and J by 0 bases, 5 bases remained unmatched. The CDR3 sequence is CASRRGQYSNQPQHF. In nucleotides, the CDR3 is TGTGCCAGCAGACGGGGACAGTATAGCAATCAGCCCCAGCATTTT.

This clonotype was counted ten times or more. The chain links TRBV7-2 to TRBJ2-2, with no clear D. This CDR3 is built from 11 residues. Per germline, CDR1 SGHTA and CDR2 FQGNSA. Trimming cost V 2 bases and J 10 bases, with 5 bases left between them. CDR3 nucleotide sequence: TGTGCCAGCAGCTTACTGGAGGAGCTGTTTTTT. It specifies CASSLLEELFF.

This clonotype was seen a handful of times. The V gene is TRBV4-1, the J gene TRBJ2-1, with D unresolved. Trimming left V 1 base short and J 7 bases short, with 8 bases between. This CDR3 contains 13 residues. CDR1 is MGHRA, CDR2 YSYEKL, per germline. The CDR3 sequence: CASSQVSENEQFF. The CDR3 DNA is TGCGCCAGCAGCCAAGTGAGCGAGAATGAGCAGTTCTTC.

This clonotype was counted a few times. The chain recombines TRBV7-2 with TRBJ1-1; D might be TRBD1 (6 bases). Deletions cut 1 base from V and 4 bases from J, with 10 bases between. The V gene's germline CDR1 is SGHTA and CDR2 FQGNSA. The CDR3 has 14 residues. CDR3: CASSLGTAGTEAFF. The CDR3 coding sequence is TGTGCCAGCAGCTTAGGGACAGCAGGCACTGAAGCTTTCTTT.

The chain recombines TRBV6-2 or TRBV6-3 with TRBJ2-7; D unresolved. This CDR3 spans 13 amino acids. V gave up 0 bases and J gave up 6 bases, with 9 bases separating them. Germline CDR1 MNHEY, CDR2 SVGEGT. CDR3 amino acids: CASSYSSDGEQYF. Written as DNA, the CDR3 is TGTGCCAGCAGTTACTCGAGTGACGGCGAGCAGTACTTC.

V is TRBV7-9 and J is TRBJ2-1, with D possibly being TRBD1 (5 bases). V lost 9 bases, J lost 4 bases, and 13 bases lay in between. Germline lookup yields CDR1 SEHNR and CDR2 FQNEAQ (reference sequence). This CDR3 is 13 amino acids long. In DNA, the CDR3 is TGTGCCAGTGACAGTTCACCTTACAATGAGCAGTTCTTC. It codes for CASDSSPYNEQFF.

The chain links TRBV20-1 to TRBJ1-5; TRBD1 matches 7 bases. The CDR3 runs to 15 residues. Germline V gene data show CDR1 as DFQATT and CDR2 as SNEGSKA (reference sequence). The junction had 11 bases not matched to a gene; V was cut back by 2 bases and J by 7 bases. The CDR3, as DNA: TGCAGTGCTAGACGGGGACAGTACCTGGGGCAGCCCCAGCATTTT. Translation gives CSARRGQYLGQPQHF.

V and J are TRBV7-2 and TRBJ2-3, with D maybe TRBD1 (6 bases). The CDR3 is 18 amino acids. CDR1 and CDR2 (germline): SGHTA, FQGNSA. Trimming stripped 4 bases from V and 5 bases from J, with 25 bases between. CDR3 amino acids: CASSSTRVDRHNRDTQYF. The CDR3 DNA follows: TGTGCCAGCAGCTCCACGAGAGTCGACAGGCACAATAGAGATACGCAGTATTTT.

This clonotype was counted between two and nine times. This chain connects TRBV5-1 to TRBJ2-1, with D unresolved. The CDR3 sequence is 13 residues long. The V gene lost 0 bases and the J gene lost 8 bases, with 9 bases spanning the gap. Germline V lookup: CDR1 SGHRS, CDR2 YFSETQ. The CDR3 region has the DNA TGCGCCAGCAGCTTGGCCCCCCCTGATGAGCAGTTCTTC. Amino acids: CASSLAPPDEQFF. Filled out from reference TRBV5-1 and TRBJ2-1, the complete variable domain reads KAGVTQTPRYLIKTRGQQVTLSCSPISGHRSVSWYQQTPGQGLQFLFEYFSETQRNKGNFPGRFSGRQFSNSRSEMNVSTLELGDSALYLCASSLAPPDEQFFGPGTRLTVL.

The chain recombines TRBV6-2 or TRBV6-3 with TRBJ1-5; D unresolved. Germline-derived CDR1 and CDR2 are MNHEY and SVGEGT. Trimming pared 10 bases from V and 0 bases from J, leaving 13 bases between. This CDR3 is 14 amino acids long. The CDR3 nucleotides read TGTGCCACTACCGGACGGAATAGCAATCAGCCCCAGCATTTT. Encoded protein: CATTGRNSNQPQHF.

This clonotype showed up just a few times. This chain connects TRBV7-2 to TRBJ2-3; D unresolved. Germline V gives CDR1 SGHTA, CDR2 FQGNSA. The V end lost 0 bases, the J end lost 2 bases, and 15 bases lay between the germline ends. The CDR3 runs 17 residues. The CDR3: CASSLAFDFQATDTQYF. The CDR3 bases are TGTGCCAGCAGCTTAGCGTTTGACTTCCAAGCCACAGATACGCAGTATTTT.

The CDR3 DNA follows: TGTGCCAGCAGCTTGGGGAAGGGAAGCTATGGCTACACCTTC. It codes for CASSLGKGSYGYTF. This chain links TRBV13 with TRBJ1-2; D call uncertain. The V gene's germline CDR1 is PRHDT and CDR2 FYEKMQ (reference sequence). Trimming stripped 3 bases from V and 4 bases from J, with 12 bases between. CDR3 length: 14 residues.

The sample holds many counts of this clonotype. The genes are TRBV7-9 and TRBJ1-3; a possible D gene is TRBD1 (5 bases). Germline V lookup: CDR1 SEHNR, CDR2 FQNEAQ (reference sequence). The CDR3 is 16 amino acids. V was cut by 5 bases and J by 3 bases, with 17 bases left in between. CDR3 nucleotides: TGTGCCAGCAGCAAATTTAAAAGGGGAGTTGGAAACACCATATATTTT. It yields the protein CASSKFKRGVGNTIYF.

The gene calls are TRBV6-2 or TRBV6-3 and TRBJ2-7; 10 nucleotides line up with TRBD1. The J segment lost 6 bases and the V segment lost 4 bases, leaving 6 bases of the junction unmatched. In germline, CDR1 is MNHEY, CDR2 SVGEGT. The length of the CDR3 is 14 residues. The CDR3 region is CASSSPGQGFEQYF. The CDR3 nucleotides read TGTGCCAGCAGTTCCCCGGGACAGGGGTTCGAGCAGTACTTC.

The chain employs TRBV3-1 and TRBJ1-4, with D uncertain. Trimming left V 0 bases short and J 0 bases short, with 8 bases between. Germline lookup yields CDR1 LGHDT and CDR2 YNNKEL (reference sequence). The CDR3 sequence is 16 residues long. The CDR3 nucleotides are TGTGCCAGCAGCCAAGATAAACCCTCAACTAATGAAAAACTGTTTTTT. This translates into CASSQDKPSTNEKLFF.

The chain uses TRBV20-1 and TRBJ2-1; D possibly corresponds to TRBD2 (5 bases). The CDR3 has 16 amino acids. The V gene's germline CDR1 is DFQATT and CDR2 SNEGSKA (reference sequence). V lost 0 bases and J lost 5, with 17 bases in between. The CDR3 DNA reads as TGCAGTGCTAGAGATCCACGGGGAAAGCAGAACAATGAGCAGTTCTTC. Amino acid sequence: CSARDPRGKQNNEQFF.

A few counts support this clonotype. The V call is TRBV5-5, the J call TRBJ2-1; D unresolved. CDR3 length: 10 amino acids. Trimming pared 4 bases from V and 7 bases from J, leaving 3 bases between. The germline V gene has CDR1 SGHKS and CDR2 YYEKEE (reference sequence). The CDR3 DNA reads as TGTGCCAGCAGCCAGAATGAGCAGTTCTTC. It encodes CASSQNEQFF.